This T cell receptor (beta chain) came from a study of cytomegalovirus exposure and HLA in healthy donors. Study summary: Earlier, almost 120 million unique TCR beta sequences were recovered from about 170 million T cells by an analysis.

Germline V gene lookup returns CDR1 MNHEY and CDR2 SMNVEV (reference sequence). The CDR3 consists of 12 residues. J was trimmed by 10 bases and V by 6 bases; bases with no gene match: 5. General study points: Confirmation was obtained in vitro that a few CMV-associated chains are specific for CMV antigens. Cytomegalovirus-associated status was assigned to 164 TCR beta chains.

With respect to this clone: The antigen is unknown.

PCR employed 60 Vbeta and 13 Jbeta primers. Clones were read by immunoSEQ multiplex PCR, and TCRdb kept only the in-frame ones, dropping some. The sample contains approximately 170,000 clones, roughly 80% of which appear only once. V is TRBV27 and J is TRBJ2-1, with TRBD2 matching 8 bases. Input material: PBMCs. The TCR sequence derives from a man aged 45-60 years in good health and CMV-seropositive. CDR3 loop: CASSPGLGEQFF. As DNA, the CDR3 is TGTGCCAGCAGCCCGGGACTAGGGGAGCAGTTCTTC.